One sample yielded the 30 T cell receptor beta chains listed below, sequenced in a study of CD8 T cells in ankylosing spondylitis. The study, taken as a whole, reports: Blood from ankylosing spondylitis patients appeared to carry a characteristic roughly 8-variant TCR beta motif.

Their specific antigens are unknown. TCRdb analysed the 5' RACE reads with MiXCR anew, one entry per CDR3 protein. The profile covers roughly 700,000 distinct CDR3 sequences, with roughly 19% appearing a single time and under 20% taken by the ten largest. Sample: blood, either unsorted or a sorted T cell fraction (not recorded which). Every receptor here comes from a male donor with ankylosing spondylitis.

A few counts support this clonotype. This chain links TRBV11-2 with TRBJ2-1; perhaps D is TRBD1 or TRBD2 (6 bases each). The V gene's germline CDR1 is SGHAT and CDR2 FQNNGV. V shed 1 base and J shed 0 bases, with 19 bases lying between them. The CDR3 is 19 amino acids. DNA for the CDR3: TGTGCCAGCAGCTTAGTAGGGGGGCGGGTATCCCGCTCCTACAATGAGCAGTTCTTC. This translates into CASSLVGGRVSRSYNEQFF.

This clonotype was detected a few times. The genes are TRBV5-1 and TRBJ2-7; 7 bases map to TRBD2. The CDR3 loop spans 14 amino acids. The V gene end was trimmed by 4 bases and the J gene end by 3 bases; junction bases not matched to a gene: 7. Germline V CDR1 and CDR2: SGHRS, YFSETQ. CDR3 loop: CASSRVGEGYEQYF. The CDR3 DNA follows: TGCGCCAGCAGCAGGGTAGGGGAGGGCTACGAGCAGTACTTC. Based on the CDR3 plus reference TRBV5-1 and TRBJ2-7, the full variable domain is KAGVTQTPRYLIKTRGQQVTLSCSPISGHRSVSWYQQTPGQGLQFLFEYFSETQRNKGNFPGRFSGRQFSNSRSEMNVSTLELGDSALYLCASSRVGEGYEQYFGPGTRLTVT.

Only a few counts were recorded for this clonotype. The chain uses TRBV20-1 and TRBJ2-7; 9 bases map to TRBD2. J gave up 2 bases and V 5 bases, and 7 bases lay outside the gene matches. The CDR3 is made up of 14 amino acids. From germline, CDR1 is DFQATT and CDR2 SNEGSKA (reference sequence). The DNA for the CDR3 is TGCAGTGCTGGGAAGACTAGCGGCACCTACGAGCAGTACTTC. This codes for CSAGKTSGTYEQYF.

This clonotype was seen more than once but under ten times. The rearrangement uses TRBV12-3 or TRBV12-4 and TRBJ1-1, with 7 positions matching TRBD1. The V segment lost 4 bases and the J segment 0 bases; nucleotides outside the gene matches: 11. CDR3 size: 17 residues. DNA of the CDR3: TGTGCCAGCAGTTCCCTACAGGGGTTTTGGCTGAACACTGAAGCTTTCTTT. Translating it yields CASSSLQGFWLNTEAFF.

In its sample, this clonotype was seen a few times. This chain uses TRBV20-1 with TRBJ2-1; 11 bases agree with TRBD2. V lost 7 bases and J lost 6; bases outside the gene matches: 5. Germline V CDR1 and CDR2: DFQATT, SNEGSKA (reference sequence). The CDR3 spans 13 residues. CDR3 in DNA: TGCAGTGGAGTGACTAGCGGGATCAATGAGCAGTTCTTC. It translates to CSGVTSGINEQFF.

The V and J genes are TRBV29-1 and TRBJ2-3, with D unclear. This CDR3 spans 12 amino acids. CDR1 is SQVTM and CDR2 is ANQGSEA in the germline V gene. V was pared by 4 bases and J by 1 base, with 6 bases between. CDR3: CSVATRTDTQYF. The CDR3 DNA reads TGCAGCGTTGCCACCCGCACAGATACGCAGTATTTT.

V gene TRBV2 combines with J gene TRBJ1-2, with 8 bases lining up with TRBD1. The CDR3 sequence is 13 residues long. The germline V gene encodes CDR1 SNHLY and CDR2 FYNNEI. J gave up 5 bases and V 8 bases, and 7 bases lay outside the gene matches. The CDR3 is CASAGQGHYGYTF. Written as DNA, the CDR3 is TGTGCCAGCGCAGGACAGGGACATTATGGCTACACCTTC.

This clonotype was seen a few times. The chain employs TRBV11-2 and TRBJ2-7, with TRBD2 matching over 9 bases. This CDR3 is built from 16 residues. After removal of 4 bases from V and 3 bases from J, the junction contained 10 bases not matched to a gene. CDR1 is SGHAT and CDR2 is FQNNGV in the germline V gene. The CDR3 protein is CASSSTGGGAVYEQYF. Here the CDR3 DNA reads TGTGCCAGCAGCTCTACCGGCGGGGGGGCTGTCTACGAGCAGTACTTC.

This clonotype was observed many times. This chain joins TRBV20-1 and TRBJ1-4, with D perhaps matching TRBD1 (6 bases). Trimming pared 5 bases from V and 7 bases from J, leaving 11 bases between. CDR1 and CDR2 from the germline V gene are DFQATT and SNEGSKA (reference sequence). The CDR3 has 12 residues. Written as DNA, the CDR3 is TGCAGTGCTCCGGACAGCCTTGAAAAACTGTTTTTT. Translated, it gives CSAPDSLEKLFF.

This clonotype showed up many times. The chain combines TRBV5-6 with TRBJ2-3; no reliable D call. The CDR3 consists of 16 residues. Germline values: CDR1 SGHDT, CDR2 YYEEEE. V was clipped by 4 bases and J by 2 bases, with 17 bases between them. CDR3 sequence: CASSRPTTSATDTQYF. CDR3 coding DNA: TGTGCCAGCAGCCGACCCACCACATCCGCCACAGATACGCAGTATTTT.

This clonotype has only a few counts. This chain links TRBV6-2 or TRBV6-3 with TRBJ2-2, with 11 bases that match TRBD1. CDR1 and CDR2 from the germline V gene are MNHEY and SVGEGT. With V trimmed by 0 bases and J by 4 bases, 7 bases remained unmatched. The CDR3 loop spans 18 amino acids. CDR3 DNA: TGTGCCAGCAGTTACTCTCCGGGACAGGGGGTCATCACCGGGGAGCTGTTTTTT. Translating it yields CASSYSPGQGVITGELFF.

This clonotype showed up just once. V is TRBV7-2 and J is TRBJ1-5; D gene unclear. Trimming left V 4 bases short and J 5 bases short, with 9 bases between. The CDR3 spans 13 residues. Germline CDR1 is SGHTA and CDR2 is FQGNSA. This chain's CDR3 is CASSSQRDQPQHF. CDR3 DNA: TGTGCCAGCAGCTCCCAGAGGGATCAGCCCCAGCATTTT. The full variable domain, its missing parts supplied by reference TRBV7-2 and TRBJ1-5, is GAGVSQSPSNKVTEKGKDVELRCDPISGHTALYWYRQSLGQGLEFLIYFQGNSAPDKSGLPSDRFSAERTGGSVSTLTIQRTQQEDSAVYLCASSSQRDQPQHFGDGTRLSIL.

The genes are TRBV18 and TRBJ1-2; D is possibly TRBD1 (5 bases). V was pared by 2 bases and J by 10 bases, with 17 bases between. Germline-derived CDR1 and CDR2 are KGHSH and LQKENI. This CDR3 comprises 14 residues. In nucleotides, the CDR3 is TGTGCCAGCTCACCATTAGCGACAGCGACAGACTACACCTTC. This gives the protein CASSPLATATDYTF. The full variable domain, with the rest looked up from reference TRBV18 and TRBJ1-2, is NAGVMQNPRHLVRRRGQEARLRCSPMKGHSHVYWYRQLPEEGLKFMVYLQKENIIDESGMPKERFSAEFPKEGPSILRIQQVVRGDSAAYFCASSPLATATDYTFGSGTRLTVV.

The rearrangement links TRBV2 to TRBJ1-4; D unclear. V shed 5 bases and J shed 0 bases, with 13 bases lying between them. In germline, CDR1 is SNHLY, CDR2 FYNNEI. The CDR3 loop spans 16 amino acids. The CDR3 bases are TGTGCCAGCAGTACTTATTTGGGGTCAACTAATGAAAAACTGTTTTTT. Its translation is CASSTYLGSTNEKLFF.

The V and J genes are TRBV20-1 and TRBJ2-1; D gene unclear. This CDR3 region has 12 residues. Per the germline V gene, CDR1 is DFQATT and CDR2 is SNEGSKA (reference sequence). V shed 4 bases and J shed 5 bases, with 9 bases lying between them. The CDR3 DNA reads TGCAGTGCTATATATGCCAACAATGAGCAGTTCTTC. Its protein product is CSAIYANNEQFF.

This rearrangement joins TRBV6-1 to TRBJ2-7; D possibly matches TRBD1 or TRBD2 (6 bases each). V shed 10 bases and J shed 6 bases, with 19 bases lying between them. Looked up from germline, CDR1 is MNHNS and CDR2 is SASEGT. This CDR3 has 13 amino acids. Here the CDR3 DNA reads TGTGCCACTCTCCGAGGGGGGCTGGGCGAGCAGTACTTC. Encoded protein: CATLRGGLGEQYF.

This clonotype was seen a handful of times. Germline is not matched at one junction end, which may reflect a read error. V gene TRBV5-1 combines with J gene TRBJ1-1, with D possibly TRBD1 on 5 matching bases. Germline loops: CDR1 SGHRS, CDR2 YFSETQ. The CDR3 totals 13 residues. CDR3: CASSLVAGTEALF. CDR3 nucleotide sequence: TGCGCCAGCAGCTTGGTGGCAGGGACTGAAGCTCTCTTT.

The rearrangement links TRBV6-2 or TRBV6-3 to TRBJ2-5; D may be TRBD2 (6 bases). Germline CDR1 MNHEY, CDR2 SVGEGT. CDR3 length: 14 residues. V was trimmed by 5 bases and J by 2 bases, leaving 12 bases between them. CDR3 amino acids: CASSPREAQETQYF. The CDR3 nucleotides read TGTGCCAGCAGTCCCAGGGAGGCGCAAGAGACCCAGTACTTC.

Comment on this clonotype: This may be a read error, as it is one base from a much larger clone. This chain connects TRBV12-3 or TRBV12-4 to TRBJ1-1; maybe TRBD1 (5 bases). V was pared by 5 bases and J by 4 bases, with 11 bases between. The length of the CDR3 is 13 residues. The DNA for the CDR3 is TGTGCCAGCAGTGTGGACGGGGGCACTGAAGCTTTCTTT. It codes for CASSVDGGTEAFF.

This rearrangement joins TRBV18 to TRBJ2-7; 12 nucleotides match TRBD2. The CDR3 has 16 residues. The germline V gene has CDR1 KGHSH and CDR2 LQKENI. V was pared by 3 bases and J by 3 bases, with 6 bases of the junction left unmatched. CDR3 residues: CASSPSLAGGLYEQYF. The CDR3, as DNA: TGTGCCAGCTCACCTTCCCTAGCGGGAGGGCTCTACGAGCAGTACTTC.

In DNA form, the CDR3 reads TGTGCCAGCAGCCAAGAGTGGGACTATGGCTACACCTTC. Translating gives CASSQEWDYGYTF. The chain recombines TRBV3-1 with TRBJ1-2; D is ambiguous. With 0 bases removed from V and 3 bases from J, the gap between germline ends came to 5 bases. CDR3 size: 13 residues. CDR1 LGHDT and CDR2 YNNKEL come from the germline V gene (reference sequence).

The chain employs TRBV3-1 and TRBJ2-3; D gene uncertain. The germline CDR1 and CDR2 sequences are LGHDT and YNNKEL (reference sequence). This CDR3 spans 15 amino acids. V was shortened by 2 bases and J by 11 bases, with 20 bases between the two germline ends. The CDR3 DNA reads TGTGCCAGCAGCCAAAACCCCTTAGCCGGACCTGGGCAGTATTTT. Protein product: CASSQNPLAGPGQYF.

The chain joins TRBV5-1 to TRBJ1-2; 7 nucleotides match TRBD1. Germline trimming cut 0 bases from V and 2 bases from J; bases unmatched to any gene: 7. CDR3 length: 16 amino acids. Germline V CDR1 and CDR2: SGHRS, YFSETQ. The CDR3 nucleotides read TGCGCCAGCAGCTTGGTTCAAGGGGGCGGGAACTATGGCTACACCTTC. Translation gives CASSLVQGGGNYGYTF.

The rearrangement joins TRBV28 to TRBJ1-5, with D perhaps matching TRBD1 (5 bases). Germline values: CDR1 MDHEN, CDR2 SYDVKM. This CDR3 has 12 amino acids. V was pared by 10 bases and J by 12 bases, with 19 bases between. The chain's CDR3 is CAIGVMGEVQHF. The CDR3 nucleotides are TGTGCCATTGGGGTGATGGGGGAGGTCCAGCATTTT.

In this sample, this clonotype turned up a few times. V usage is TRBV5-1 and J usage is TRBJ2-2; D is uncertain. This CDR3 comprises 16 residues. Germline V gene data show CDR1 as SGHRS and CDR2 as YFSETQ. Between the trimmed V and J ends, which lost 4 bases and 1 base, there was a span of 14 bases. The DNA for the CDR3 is TGCGCCAGCAGCCCGGCTGCGCGGAGGAACACCGGGGAGCTGTTTTTT. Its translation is CASSPAARRNTGELFF. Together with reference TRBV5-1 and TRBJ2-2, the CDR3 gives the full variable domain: KAGVTQTPRYLIKTRGQQVTLSCSPISGHRSVSWYQQTPGQGLQFLFEYFSETQRNKGNFPGRFSGRQFSNSRSEMNVSTLELGDSALYLCASSPAARRNTGELFFGEGSRLTVL.

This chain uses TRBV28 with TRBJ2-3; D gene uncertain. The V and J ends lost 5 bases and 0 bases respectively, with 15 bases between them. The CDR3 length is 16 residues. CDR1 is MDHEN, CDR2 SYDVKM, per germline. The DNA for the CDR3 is TGTGCCAGCAGTCACTTTCGGGCCCCTAGCACAGATACGCAGTATTTT. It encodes CASSHFRAPSTDTQYF.

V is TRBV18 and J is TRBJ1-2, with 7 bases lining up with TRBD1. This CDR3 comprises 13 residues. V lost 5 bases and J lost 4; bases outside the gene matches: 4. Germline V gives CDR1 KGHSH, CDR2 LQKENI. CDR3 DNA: TGTGCCAGCTCAGAGGACAGGAGCTATGGCTACACCTTC. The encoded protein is CASSEDRSYGYTF.

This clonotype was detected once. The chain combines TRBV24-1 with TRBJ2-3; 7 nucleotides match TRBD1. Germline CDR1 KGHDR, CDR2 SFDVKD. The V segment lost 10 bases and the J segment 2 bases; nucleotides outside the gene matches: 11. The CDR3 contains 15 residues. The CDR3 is CATAADRTITDTQYF. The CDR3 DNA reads TGTGCCACGGCCGCGGACAGGACCATCACAGATACGCAGTATTTT.

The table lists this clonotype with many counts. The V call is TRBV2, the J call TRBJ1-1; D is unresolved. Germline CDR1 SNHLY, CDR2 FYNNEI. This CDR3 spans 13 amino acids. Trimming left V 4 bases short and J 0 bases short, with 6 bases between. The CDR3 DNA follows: TGTGCCAGCAGTGTGGTTTTGAACACTGAAGCTTTCTTT. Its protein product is CASSVVLNTEAFF.

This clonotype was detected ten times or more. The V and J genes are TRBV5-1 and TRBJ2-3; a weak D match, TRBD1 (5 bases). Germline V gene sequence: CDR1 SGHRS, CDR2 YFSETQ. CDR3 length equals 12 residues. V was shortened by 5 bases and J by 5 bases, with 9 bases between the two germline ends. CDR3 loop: CASSHQGDTQYF. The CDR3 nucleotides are TGCGCCAGCAGTCATCAGGGAGATACGCAGTATTTT.